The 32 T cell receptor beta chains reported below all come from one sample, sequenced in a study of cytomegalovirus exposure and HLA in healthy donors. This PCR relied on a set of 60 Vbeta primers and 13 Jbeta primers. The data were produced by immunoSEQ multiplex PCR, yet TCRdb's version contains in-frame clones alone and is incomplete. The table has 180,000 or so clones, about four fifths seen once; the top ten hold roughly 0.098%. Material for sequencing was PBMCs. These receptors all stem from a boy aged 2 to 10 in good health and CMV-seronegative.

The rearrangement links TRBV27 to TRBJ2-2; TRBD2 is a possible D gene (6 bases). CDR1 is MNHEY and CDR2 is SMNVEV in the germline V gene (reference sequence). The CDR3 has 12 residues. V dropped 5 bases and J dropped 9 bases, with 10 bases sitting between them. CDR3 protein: CASSRRDRELFF. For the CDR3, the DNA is TGTGCCAGCAGTCGGCGGGACCGGGAGCTGTTTTTT.

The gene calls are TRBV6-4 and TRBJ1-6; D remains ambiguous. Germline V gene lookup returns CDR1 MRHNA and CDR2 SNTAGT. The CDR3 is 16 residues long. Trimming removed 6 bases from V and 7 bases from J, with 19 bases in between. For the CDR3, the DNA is TGTGCCAGCAGCGGGGTTTTGGAGGGTAGCAATTCACCCCTCCACTTT. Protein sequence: CASSGVLEGSNSPLHF.

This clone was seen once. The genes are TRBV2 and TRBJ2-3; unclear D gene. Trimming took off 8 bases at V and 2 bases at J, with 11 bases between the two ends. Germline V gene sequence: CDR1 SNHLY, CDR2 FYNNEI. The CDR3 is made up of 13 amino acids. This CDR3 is CASPRSPTDTQYF. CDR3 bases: TGTGCCAGCCCACGGAGCCCCACAGATACGCAGTATTTT.

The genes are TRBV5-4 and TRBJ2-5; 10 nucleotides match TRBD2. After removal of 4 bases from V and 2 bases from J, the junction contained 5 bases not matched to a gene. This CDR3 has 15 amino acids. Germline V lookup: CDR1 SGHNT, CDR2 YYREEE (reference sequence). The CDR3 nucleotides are TGTGCCAGCAGCCCGCGGACTAGCGGTCAAGAGACCCAGTACTTC. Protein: CASSPRTSGQETQYF.

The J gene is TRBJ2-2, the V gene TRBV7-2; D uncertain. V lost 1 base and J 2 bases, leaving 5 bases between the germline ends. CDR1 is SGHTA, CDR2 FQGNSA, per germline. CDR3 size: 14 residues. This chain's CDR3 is CASSLGHNTGELFF. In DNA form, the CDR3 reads TGTGCCAGCAGCTTAGGACACAACACCGGGGAGCTGTTTTTT.

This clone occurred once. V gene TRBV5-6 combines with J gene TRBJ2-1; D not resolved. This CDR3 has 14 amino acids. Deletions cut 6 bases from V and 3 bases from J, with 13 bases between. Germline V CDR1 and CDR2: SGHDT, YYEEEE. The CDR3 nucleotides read TGTGCCAGCACCCCTTTGGGCCTCTACAATGAGCAGTTCTTC. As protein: CASTPLGLYNEQFF.

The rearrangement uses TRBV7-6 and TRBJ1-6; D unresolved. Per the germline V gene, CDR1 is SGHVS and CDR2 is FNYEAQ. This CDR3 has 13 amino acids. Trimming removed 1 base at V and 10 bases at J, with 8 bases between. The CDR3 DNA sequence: TGTGCCAGCAGCTTAGGTGCAGGCTCACCCCTCCACTTT. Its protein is CASSLGAGSPLHF. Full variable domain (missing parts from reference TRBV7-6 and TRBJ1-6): GAGVSQSPRYKVTKRGQDVALRCDPISGHVSLYWYRQALGQGPEFLTYFNYEAQQDKSGLPNDRFSAERPEGSISTLTIQRTEQRDSAMYRCASSLGAGSPLHFGNGTRLTVT.

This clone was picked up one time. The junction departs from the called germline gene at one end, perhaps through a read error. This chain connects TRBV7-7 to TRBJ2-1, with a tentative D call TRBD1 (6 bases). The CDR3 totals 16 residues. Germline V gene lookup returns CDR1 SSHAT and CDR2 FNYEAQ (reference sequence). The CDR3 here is CASSSLQGREKGEQFF. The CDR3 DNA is TGTGCTAGCAGCTCCCTACAGGGAAGGGAGAAGGGTGAGCAGTTCTTC.

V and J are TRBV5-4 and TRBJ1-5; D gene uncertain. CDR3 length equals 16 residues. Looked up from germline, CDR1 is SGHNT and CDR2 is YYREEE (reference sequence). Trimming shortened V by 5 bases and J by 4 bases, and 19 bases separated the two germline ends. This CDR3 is CASRLYSRDGNQPQHF. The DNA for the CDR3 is TGTGCCAGCAGATTATACAGCCGAGACGGTAATCAGCCCCAGCATTTT.

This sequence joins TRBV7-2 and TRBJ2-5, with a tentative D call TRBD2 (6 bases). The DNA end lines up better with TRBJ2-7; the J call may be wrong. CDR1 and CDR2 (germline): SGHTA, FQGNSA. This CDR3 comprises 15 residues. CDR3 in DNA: TGTGCCAGCAGCCCACGGAGGGTTTTCAGGGACGAGCAGTACTTC. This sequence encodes CASSPRRVFRDEQYF.

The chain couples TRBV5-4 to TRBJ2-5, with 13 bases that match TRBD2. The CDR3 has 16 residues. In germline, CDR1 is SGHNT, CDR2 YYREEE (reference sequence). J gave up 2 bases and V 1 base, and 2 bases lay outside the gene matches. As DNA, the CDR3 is TGTGCCAGCAGCTTGACTAGCGGGAGGGCACAAGAGACCCAGTACTTC. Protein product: CASSLTSGRAQETQYF.

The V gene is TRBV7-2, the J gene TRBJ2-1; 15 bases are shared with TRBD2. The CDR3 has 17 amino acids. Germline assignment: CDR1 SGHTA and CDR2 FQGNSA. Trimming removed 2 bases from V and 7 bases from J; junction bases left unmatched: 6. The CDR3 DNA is TGTGCCAGCAGCTTAATTACCGGGACTAGCGGGGGGAATGAGCAGTTCTTC. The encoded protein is CASSLITGTSGGNEQFF.

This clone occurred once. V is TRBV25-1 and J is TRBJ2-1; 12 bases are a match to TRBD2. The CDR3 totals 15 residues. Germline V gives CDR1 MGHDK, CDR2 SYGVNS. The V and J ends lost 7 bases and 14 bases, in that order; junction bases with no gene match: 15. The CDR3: CASTPPGLAGSPEFF. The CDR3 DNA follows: TGTGCCAGCACCCCCCCGGGACTAGCGGGTTCGCCGGAGTTCTTC.

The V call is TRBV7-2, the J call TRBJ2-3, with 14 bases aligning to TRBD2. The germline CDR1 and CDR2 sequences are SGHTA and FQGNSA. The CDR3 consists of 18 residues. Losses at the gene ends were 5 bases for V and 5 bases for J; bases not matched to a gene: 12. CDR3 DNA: TGTGCCAGCAGCGGACCCAGGACTAGCGGGGGGCAGGGAGATACGCAGTATTTT. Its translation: CASSGPRTSGGQGDTQYF. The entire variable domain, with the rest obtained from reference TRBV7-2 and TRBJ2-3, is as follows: GAGVSQSPSNKVTEKGKDVELRCDPISGHTALYWYRQSLGQGLEFLIYFQGNSAPDKSGLPSDRFSAERTGGSVSTLTIQRTQQEDSAVYLCASSGPRTSGGQGDTQYFGPGTRLTVL.

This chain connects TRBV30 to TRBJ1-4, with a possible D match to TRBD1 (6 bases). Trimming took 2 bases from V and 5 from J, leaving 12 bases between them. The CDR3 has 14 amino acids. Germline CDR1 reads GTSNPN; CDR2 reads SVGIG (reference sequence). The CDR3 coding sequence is TGTGCCTGGAGTTATAATAGGGGGAATGAAAAACTGTTTTTT. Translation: CAWSYNRGNEKLFF.

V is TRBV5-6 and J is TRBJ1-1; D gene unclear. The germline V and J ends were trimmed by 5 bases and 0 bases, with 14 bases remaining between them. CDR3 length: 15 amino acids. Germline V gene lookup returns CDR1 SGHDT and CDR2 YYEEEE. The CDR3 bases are TGTGCCAGCAGTCGGAGGGCGGGGATGAACACTGAAGCTTTCTTT. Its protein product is CASSRRAGMNTEAFF.

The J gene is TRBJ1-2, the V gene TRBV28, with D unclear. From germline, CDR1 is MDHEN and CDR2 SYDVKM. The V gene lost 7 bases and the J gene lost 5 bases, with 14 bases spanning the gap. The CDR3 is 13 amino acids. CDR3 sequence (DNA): TGTGCCAGCAACGACGCGGCGGAATATGGCTACACCTTC. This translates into CASNDAAEYGYTF.

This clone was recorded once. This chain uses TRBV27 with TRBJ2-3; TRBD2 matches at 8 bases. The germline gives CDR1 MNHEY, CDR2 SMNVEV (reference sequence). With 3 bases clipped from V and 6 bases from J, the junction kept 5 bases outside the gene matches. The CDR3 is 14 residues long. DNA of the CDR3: TGTGCCAGCAGTTTCGGGACTAGTGGGGATACGCAGTATTTT. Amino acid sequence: CASSFGTSGDTQYF.

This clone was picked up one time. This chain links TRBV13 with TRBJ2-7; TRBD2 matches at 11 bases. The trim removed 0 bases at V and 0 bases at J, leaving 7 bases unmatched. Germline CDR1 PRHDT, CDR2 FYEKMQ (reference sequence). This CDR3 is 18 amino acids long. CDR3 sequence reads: CASSLGGLAGGTSYEQYF. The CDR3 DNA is TGTGCCAGCAGCTTAGGCGGGCTAGCGGGGGGAACCTCCTACGAGCAGTACTTC.

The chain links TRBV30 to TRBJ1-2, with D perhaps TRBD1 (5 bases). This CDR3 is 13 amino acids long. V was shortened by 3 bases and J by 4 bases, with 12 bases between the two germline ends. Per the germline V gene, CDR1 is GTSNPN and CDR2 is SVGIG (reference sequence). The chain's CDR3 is CAWRVGRGYGYTF. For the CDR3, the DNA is TGTGCCTGGAGGGTGGGGCGAGGCTATGGCTACACCTTC.

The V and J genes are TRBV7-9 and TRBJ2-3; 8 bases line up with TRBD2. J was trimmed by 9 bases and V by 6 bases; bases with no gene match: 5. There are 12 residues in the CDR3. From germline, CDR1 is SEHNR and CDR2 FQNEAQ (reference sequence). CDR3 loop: CASRESGGTQYF. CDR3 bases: TGTGCCAGCAGAGAAAGCGGGGGAACGCAGTATTTT.

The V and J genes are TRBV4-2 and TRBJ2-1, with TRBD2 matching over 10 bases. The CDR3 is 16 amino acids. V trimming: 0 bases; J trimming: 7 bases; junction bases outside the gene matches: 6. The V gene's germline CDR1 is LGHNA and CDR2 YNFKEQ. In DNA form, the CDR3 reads TGTGCCAGCAGCCAAGATCGGGGTAGCGGGAGGAATGAGCAGTTCTTC. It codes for CASSQDRGSGRNEQFF.

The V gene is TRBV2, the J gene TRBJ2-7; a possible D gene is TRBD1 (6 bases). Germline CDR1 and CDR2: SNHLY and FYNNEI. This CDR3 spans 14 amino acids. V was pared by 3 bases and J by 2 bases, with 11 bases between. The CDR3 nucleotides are TGTGCCAGCAGTGAGCAGGGGACCGCCTACGAGCAGTACTTC. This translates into CASSEQGTAYEQYF.

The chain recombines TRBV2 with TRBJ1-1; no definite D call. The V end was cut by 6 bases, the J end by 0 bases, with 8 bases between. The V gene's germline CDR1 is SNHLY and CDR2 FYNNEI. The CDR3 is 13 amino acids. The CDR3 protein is CASRKTVNTEAFF. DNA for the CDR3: TGTGCCAGCAGGAAAACAGTGAACACTGAAGCTTTCTTT. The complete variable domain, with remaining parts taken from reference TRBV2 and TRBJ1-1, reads EPEVTQTPSHQVTQMGQEVILRCVPISNHLYFYWYRQILGQKVEFLVSFYNNEISEKSEIFDDQFSVERPDGSNFTLKIRSTKLEDSAMYFCASRKTVNTEAFFGQGTRLTVV.

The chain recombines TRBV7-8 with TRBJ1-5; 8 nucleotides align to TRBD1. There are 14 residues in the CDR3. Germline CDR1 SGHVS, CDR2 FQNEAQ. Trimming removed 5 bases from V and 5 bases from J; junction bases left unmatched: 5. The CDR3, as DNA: TGTGCCAGCAGCCGGACAGGGCGGGATCAGCCCCAGCATTTT. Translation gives CASSRTGRDQPQHF.

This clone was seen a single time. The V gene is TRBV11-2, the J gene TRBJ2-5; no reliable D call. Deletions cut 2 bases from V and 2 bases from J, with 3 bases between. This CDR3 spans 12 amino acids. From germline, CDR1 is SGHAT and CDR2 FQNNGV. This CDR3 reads CASSLTQETQYF. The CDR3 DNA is TGTGCCAGCAGCTTAACACAAGAGACCCAGTACTTC.

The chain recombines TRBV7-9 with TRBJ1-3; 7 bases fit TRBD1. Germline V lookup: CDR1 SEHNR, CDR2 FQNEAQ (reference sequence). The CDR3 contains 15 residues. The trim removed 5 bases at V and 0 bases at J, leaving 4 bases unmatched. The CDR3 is CASSPDRASGNTIYF. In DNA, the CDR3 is TGTGCCAGCAGCCCCGACAGGGCCTCTGGAAACACCATATATTTT.

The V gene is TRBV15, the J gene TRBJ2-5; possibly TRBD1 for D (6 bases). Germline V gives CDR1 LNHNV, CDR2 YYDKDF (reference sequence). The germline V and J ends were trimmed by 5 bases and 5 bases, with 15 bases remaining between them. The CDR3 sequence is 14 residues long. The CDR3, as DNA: TGTGCCACCAGCTTCCGACAGGCAGGGGAGACCCAGTACTTC. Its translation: CATSFRQAGETQYF.

Written as DNA, the CDR3 is TGTGCCAGCAGCTGCGGGGTAGCGGGGGGGCCGGGAAATTACAATGAGCAGTTCTTC. Translated, it gives CASSCGVAGGPGNYNEQFF. This chain joins TRBV21-1 and TRBJ2-1; TRBD2 is the table's D call, not checked against the DNA. TRBV21-1 is labeled a pseudogene. The length of the CDR3 is 19 residues.

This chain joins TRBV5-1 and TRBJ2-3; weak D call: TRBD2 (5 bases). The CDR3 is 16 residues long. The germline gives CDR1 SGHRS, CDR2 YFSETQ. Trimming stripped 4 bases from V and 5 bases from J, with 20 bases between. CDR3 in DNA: TGCGCCAGCAGCCGTAACTCAGCGGCCCGCGGAGATACGCAGTATTTT. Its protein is CASSRNSAARGDTQYF.

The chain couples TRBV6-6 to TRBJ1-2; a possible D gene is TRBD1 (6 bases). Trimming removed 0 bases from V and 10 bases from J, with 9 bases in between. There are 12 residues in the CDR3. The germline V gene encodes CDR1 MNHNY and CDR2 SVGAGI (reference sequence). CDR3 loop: CASSYSQGHYTF. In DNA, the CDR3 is TGTGCCAGCAGTTACTCCCAGGGACACTACACCTTC.

This CDR3 is CASSAGSSGVGAEAFF. The CDR3, as DNA: TGTGCCAGCAGCGCGGGCTCGAGCGGGGTCGGAGCTGAAGCTTTCTTT. The gene calls are TRBV9 and TRBJ1-1; D ambiguous. CDR3 length: 16 residues. Trimming cost V 3 bases and J 6 bases, with 21 bases left between them. Germline V gives CDR1 SGDLS, CDR2 YYNGEE.